This T cell receptor (beta chain) emerged from a study of early T cells in non-severe SARS-CoV-2 infection (dated by TCRdb to the early 2020s). For the study in its entirety: Bulk RNA from unsorted whole blood was used for TCR sequencing, so alpha and beta chains could not be paired. Broad study findings and their caveats: VDJdb matching was skewed toward anti-spike CD8 responses and likely underestimated virus-specific expansions, missing private and CD4 specificities.

This clonotype showed up many times. It has no known antigen specificity. Per-base qualities were not stored, and no clone one base away is much larger. For this chain, trimming is 5 bases at the V end and 4 bases at the J end, and the number of junction bases without a gene match is 13. The CDR3, from cysteine to phenylalanine, totals 17 residues. Of all the DNA, just the CDR3 is kept, 51 bases in frame from base 1. According to the germline V gene (reference sequence), CDR1 reads SEHNR and CDR2 reads FQNEAQ. This was a case-control study nested in a cohort of healthcare workers in London, UK, who had nasopharyngeal swab PCR tests and blood samples taken every week. Healthcare workers were recruited between 23 and 31 March 2020, during the week of the UK lockdown, and were followed weekly for up to roughly 16 weeks. Libraries were prepared through 5' RACE. TCRdb names NextSeq 500 as the instrument used. To correct for sequencing error and PCR bias, the TCR library protocol tagged individual cDNA molecules with unique molecular identifiers. TCR alpha and beta chains were both sequenced, and the abundances of alpha and beta sequences in each sample were closely correlated with each other. The original methods were these. Decombinator V4 was used to annotate the V gene, J gene and CDR3 of the TCR sequences. Expanded TCRs were defined as changing significantly between any two time points under a Poisson model with p below 0.0001. TCR abundances were normalised to the total number of TCRs sequenced per sample and were expressed as counts per million. MAIT TCRs were defined by TRAV1-2 paired with TRAJ12, TRAJ20 or TRAJ33, and iNKT TCRs by TRAV10 paired with TRAJ18. VDJdb, accessed 1 November 2021, was searched for CMV, EBV and SARS-CoV-2 annotated TCRs, with TCRs annotated for multiple antigens excluded. TCRdb reprocessed the public reads (quality trimming at Q25 with fastp, clone calling with MiXCR) and kept in-frame beta chains. Every entry covers one CDR3 protein and lists the most common genes and DNA from its rows. TCRdb, not the original authors, processed these V and J calls. This sample has 50,000 to 60,000 distinct CDR3 sequences in its table, and 8% to 13% of those were observed once. Approximately 13% of the sample lies in the top ten.

The sequence came from an adult who was a healthcare worker with PCR-confirmed SARS-CoV-2 infection or an uninfected control (not recorded which). The sequence is built from TRBV7-9 and TRBJ1-2, with 10 bases in between that match TRBD1. The source material was whole blood. The nucleotides read TGTGCCAGCAGCCCCGGGACAGGGGAGGGGGAGTTCTATGGCTACACCTTC. It translates as CASSPGTGEGEFYGYTF. The variable domain in full, with residues beyond the CDR3 obtained from the reference TRBV7-9 and TRBJ1-2 genes, is DTGVSQNPRHKITKRGQNVTFRCDPISEHNRLYWYRQTLGQGPEFLTYFQNEAQLEKSRLLSDRFSAERPKGSFSTLEIQRTEQGDSAMYLCASSPGTGEGEFYGYTFGSGTRLTVV.